This entry lists 18 T cell receptor beta chains sequenced from one sample in a study of regulatory T cells in long-lasting Graves disease. The time point is: newly diagnosed GD, antithyroid drugs for less than 3 months. After RNA was extracted from PBMCs, the TCR library was made from it. Through Arm-PCR of CDR3 regions and iRepertoire HTBI primers, TCR beta libraries were built. In TCRdb, the multiplex PCR reads were re-called with MiXCR into one record per CDR3 protein. The profile shows 400,000 to 500,000 distinct CDR3 sequences, 15% of them singletons. The sample was also linked to a second study, of T cells in Graves' hyperthyroidism and ophthalmopathy.

The specimen was peripheral blood mononuclear cells (PBMCs), collected at new diagnosis, from a patient treated with antithyroid drugs. The receptors come from a young woman with Graves disease.

This clonotype has ten or more counts. The V and J genes are TRBV11-3 and TRBJ2-3, with 9 bases lining up with TRBD2. The CDR3 spans 17 residues. Germline loops: CDR1 SGHNT, CDR2 YENEEA. V gave up 5 bases and J gave up 1 base; unmatched junction bases: 10. DNA for the CDR3: TGTGCCAGCAGCGTTAGAAGCGGGAGGAGGGGCACAGATACGCAGTATTTT. Its protein product is CASSVRSGRRGTDTQYF.

This clonotype has a count of ten or more. This sequence joins TRBV7-6 and TRBJ2-1; the match to TRBD2 covers 13 bases. CDR1 is SGHVS, CDR2 FNYEAQ, per germline. This CDR3 spans 16 amino acids. V shed 5 bases, J shed 5 bases, and the junction held 6 bases outside the gene matches. CDR3 nucleotides: TGTGCCAGCAGCCCCGGGACTAGCGGGGTCGACAATGAGCAGTTCTTC. Translation: CASSPGTSGVDNEQFF.

CDR3 in DNA: TGTGCCAGCAGTTACGGGGCGGCCGATTCGCAGTTCTTC. This translates into CASSYGAADSQFF. The chain employs TRBV6-5 and TRBJ2-1, with D perhaps matching TRBD1 (5 bases). Between the trimmed V and J ends, which lost 2 bases and 12 bases, there was a span of 14 bases. The germline CDR1 and CDR2 sequences are MNHEY and SVGAGI. The length of the CDR3 is 13 residues.

This clonotype was seen many times. The V call is TRBV2, the J call TRBJ1-5; 10 bases fit TRBD1. V trimming: 8 bases; J trimming: 7 bases; junction bases outside the gene matches: 11. CDR3 size: 15 residues. Germline CDR1 SNHLY, CDR2 FYNNEI. CDR3 sequence (DNA): TGTGCCAGCTCCCCGACAGGGGGCCCGGGGCAGCCCCAGCATTTT. Residues: CASSPTGGPGQPQHF.

On this clonotype itself: This may be a read error, as it is one base from a much larger clone. This chain connects TRBV20-1 to TRBJ2-4; 7 bases agree with TRBD2. Looked up from germline, CDR1 is DFQATT and CDR2 is SNEGSKA (reference sequence). CDR3 length: 13 amino acids. The CDR3 is CCYSGIGGNEQYF. The DNA for the CDR3 is TGCTGTTACAGCGGGATCGGCGGCAATGAGCAGTACTTC.

This clonotype was seen more than once but under ten times. The chain links TRBV6-2 or TRBV6-3 to TRBJ2-3; a possible D gene is TRBD2 (5 bases). The CDR3 totals 15 residues. Germline CDR1 and CDR2: MNHEY and SVGEGT. The ends were cut back, 2 bases at V and 5 bases at J, with 14 bases in the middle. The DNA of the CDR3 is TGTGCCAGCAGTTACGCCCGGGAAAGGGAAGATACGCAGTATTTT. This sequence encodes CASSYAREREDTQYF.

As to this clonotype: This may be a read error: a much more frequent sequence differs by one nucleotide. The chain links TRBV7-3 to TRBJ2-3; D is unresolved. The CDR3 runs 16 residues. Germline lookup yields CDR1 SGHTA and CDR2 FQGTGA. As DNA, the CDR3 is TGTGCCGGCAGCCCCTCCCCACACAGCTTCACAGATACGCAGTATTTT. Its protein product is CAGSPSPHSFTDTQYF.

This clonotype was counted ten times or more. The CDR3 loop reads CASSVELAGLGGTQYF. CDR3 in DNA: TGTGCCAGCAGCGTAGAACTAGCGGGACTGGGTGGTACGCAGTATTTT. The rearrangement uses TRBV9 and TRBJ2-3; 10 bases fit TRBD2. This CDR3 is 16 amino acids long. Germline lookup yields CDR1 SGDLS and CDR2 YYNGEE. V gave up 0 bases and J gave up 8 bases; unmatched junction bases: 9.

The chain links TRBV19 to TRBJ2-2; TRBD1 matches 10 bases. CDR3 length: 17 amino acids. Unmatched junction bases numbered 6, after V lost 5 bases and J lost 0 bases. Germline CDR1 and CDR2: LNHDA and SQIVND (reference sequence). CDR3 DNA sequence: TGTGCCAGTAGTGTGCCGACAGGGGGCGCGAACACCGGGGAGCTGTTTTTT. Translation: CASSVPTGGANTGELFF. Full variable domain (rest looked up from reference TRBV19 and TRBJ2-2): DGGITQSPKYLFRKEGQNVTLSCEQNLNHDAMYWYRQDPGQGLRLIYYSQIVNDFQKGDIAEGYSVSREKKESFPLTVTSAQKNPTAFYLCASSVPTGGANTGELFFGEGSRLTVL.

This clonotype has more than one count but fewer than ten. The chain combines TRBV10-2 with TRBJ2-3; 9 nucleotides agree with TRBD2. The CDR3 extends over 15 amino acids. CDR1 WSHSY and CDR2 SAAADI come from the germline V gene. V was pared by 3 bases and J by 2 bases, with 3 bases of the junction left unmatched. For the CDR3, the DNA is TGCGCCAGCAGTGATCTAGCGGGGAACACAGATACGCAGTATTTT. It is translated as CASSDLAGNTDTQYF.

The sample holds many counts of this clonotype. V gene TRBV12-3 or TRBV12-4 combines with J gene TRBJ1-3; D gene ambiguous. This CDR3 contains 11 residues. Trimming took 6 bases from V and 8 from J, leaving 8 bases between them. CDR3 nucleotides: TGTGCCAGCAGCCACCCGGACACCATATATTTT. It specifies CASSHPDTIYF.

The chain joins TRBV28 to TRBJ2-3; D might be TRBD1 (7 bases). This CDR3 is 17 amino acids long. Germline CDR1 MDHEN, CDR2 SYDVKM. Trimming shortened V by 6 bases and J by 2 bases, and 21 bases separated the two germline ends. CDR3 region: CASRGGRQGGITDTQYF. In DNA form, the CDR3 reads TGTGCCAGCAGGGGGGGCAGACAGGGAGGAATCACAGATACGCAGTATTTT.

The chain is built from TRBV7-9 and TRBJ2-1; 7 nucleotides align to TRBD2. This CDR3 has 16 amino acids. V shed 1 base and J 8 bases; nucleotides not matched to a gene: 11. Germline lookup yields CDR1 SEHNR and CDR2 FQNEAQ (reference sequence). CDR3 protein: CASSLGLAKRVDEQFF. The CDR3 nucleotides read TGTGCCAGCAGCTTAGGACTAGCCAAGAGAGTCGATGAGCAGTTCTTC.

In this sample, this clonotype turned up a few times. The chain has TRBV4-2 and TRBJ2-1; D is perhaps TRBD1 or TRBD2 (5 bases each). CDR1 is LGHNA, CDR2 YNFKEQ, per germline. This CDR3 contains 15 residues. The germline V and J ends were trimmed by 0 bases and 6 bases, with 12 bases remaining between them. CDR3 sequence: CASSQEESGLNEQFF. CDR3 coding DNA: TGTGCCAGCAGCCAAGAAGAATCGGGGCTCAATGAGCAGTTCTTC.

This clonotype was seen ten or more times. The chain uses TRBV5-1 and TRBJ1-1, with 7 nucleotides matching TRBD1. Germline V CDR1 and CDR2: SGHRS, YFSETQ. After removal of 4 bases from V and 3 bases from J, the junction contained 15 bases not matched to a gene. This CDR3 region has 17 residues. The CDR3 coding sequence is TGCGCCAGCAGCCTCCAAGGGACAGTCAGCTTCTACACTGAAGCTTTCTTT. Protein: CASSLQGTVSFYTEAFF.

The genes are TRBV5-1 and TRBJ2-5; D could derive from TRBD1 or TRBD2 (6 bases each). V gave up 4 bases and J gave up 6 bases, with 16 bases separating them. CDR3 length: 14 amino acids. Germline V CDR1 and CDR2: SGHRS, YFSETQ. The CDR3, as DNA: TGCGCCAGCAGCCTGATGGGGGGCGAACAGACCCAGTACTTC. Translation gives CASSLMGGEQTQYF.

This clonotype was counted many times. The chain recombines TRBV30 with TRBJ2-1, with 7 positions matching TRBD2. CDR1 is GTSNPN and CDR2 is SVGIG in the germline V gene (reference sequence). Trimming removed 5 bases from V and 2 bases from J; junction bases left unmatched: 9. The length of the CDR3 is 15 residues. This CDR3 reads CAWRNMGGTYNEQFF. For the CDR3, the DNA is TGTGCCTGGCGAAATATGGGGGGGACCTACAATGAGCAGTTCTTC.

This clonotype was counted at least ten times. The chain employs TRBV6-1 and TRBJ2-2, with 12 bases matching TRBD2. The V and J ends lost 6 bases and 0 bases, in that order; junction bases with no gene match: 14. From germline, CDR1 is MNHNS and CDR2 SASEGT. CDR3 length: 20 residues. Here the CDR3 DNA reads TGTGCCAGCAGGGCCCGGGTACTAGCGGGAGGCCTCGCGAACACCGGGGAGCTGTTTTTT. It encodes CASRARVLAGGLANTGELFF.